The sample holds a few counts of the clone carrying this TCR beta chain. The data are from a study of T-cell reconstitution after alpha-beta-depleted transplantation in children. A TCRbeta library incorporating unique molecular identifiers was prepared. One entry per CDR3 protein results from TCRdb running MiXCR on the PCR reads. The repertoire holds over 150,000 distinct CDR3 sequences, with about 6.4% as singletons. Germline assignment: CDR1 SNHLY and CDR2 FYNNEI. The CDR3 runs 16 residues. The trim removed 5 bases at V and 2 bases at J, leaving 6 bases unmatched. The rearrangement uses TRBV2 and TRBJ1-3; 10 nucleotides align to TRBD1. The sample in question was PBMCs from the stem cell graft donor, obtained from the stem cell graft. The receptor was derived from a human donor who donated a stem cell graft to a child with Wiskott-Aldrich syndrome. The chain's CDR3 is CASSYVTGGPGNTIYF. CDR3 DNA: TGTGCCAGCAGTTACGTGACAGGGGGCCCTGGAAACACCATATATTTT.